The present TCR beta chain was sequenced within a study of T-cell memory formation after mild COVID-19. As for the study in general: Clusters were largely donor specific.

This clonotype was seen a few times. Employing constant-segment primers, 5'RACE generated TCR alpha and TCR beta cDNA libraries bearing sample barcodes and UMIs. MiXCR, applied by TCRdb to the 5' RACE reads, yields one record per CDR3 protein. The top ten clones hold roughly 8% of a sample with 470,000 or so distinct CDR3 sequences, roughly 20% of them seen once. The CDR3 spans 13 residues. Trimming took 2 bases from V and 3 from J, leaving 8 bases between them. Germline V gene sequence: CDR1 MNHEY, CDR2 SVGAGI. The sequence came from an adult woman who had mild COVID-19 (a few samples of this study predate the infection). Cell type and time point are not known. The specimen sequenced was PBMCs or a T cell subset sorted from them (not recorded which). This sequence joins TRBV6-5 and TRBJ2-7, with D unresolved. The CDR3: CASSYLTSYEQYF. Written as DNA, the CDR3 is TGTGCCAGCAGTTACCTAACAAGCTACGAGCAGTACTTC.